Sequencing of this TCR beta chain was carried out in a study of OX40 agonist ivuxolimab in advanced cancers. About the study: Dose-escalation patients' cancers were hepatocellular carcinoma, melanoma, renal cell or head and neck cancer. Three dose-escalation patients had partial responses: one with hepatocellular carcinoma and two with cutaneous melanoma. Study findings and constraints: Within 6 weeks, CD4+ and CD8+ blood T cells expanded clonally at 0.1 to 3.0 mg/kg. Partial responders at 0.1-3.0 mg/kg showed near-lowest clonal expansion.

Germline CDR1 ENHRY, CDR2 SYGVKD. Unmatched junction bases numbered 3, after V lost 2 bases and J lost 6 bases. This CDR3 has 14 amino acids. Profiling relied on immunoSEQ multiplex PCR, and the TCRdb table lists in-frame clones only, not all of them. Found here are some 76,000 clones, 93% of them singletons; the top ten hold roughly 6.4%. This clone has a single count. Its antigen is undetermined. The receptor's source is an adult with an advanced solid tumor such as melanoma, head and neck, liver or kidney cancer. The sequencing used CD4+ or CD8+ T cells sorted from blood, collected in a trial of the OX40 agonist ivuxolimab. The V and J genes are TRBV10-3 and TRBJ1-5, with 8 bases identical to TRBD1. This chain's CDR3 is CAISEATGVQPQHF. DNA of the CDR3: TGTGCCATCAGTGAGGCGACAGGGGTTCAGCCCCAGCATTTT.